The entry below describes one T cell receptor beta chain. Its antigen is unknown. The data are from a study of CD8+ T cells in alopecia areata. Findings and limits, study-wide: In lesional scalp, particularly from alopecia totalis/universalis, clonality was higher than in normal scalp.

RNA extraction and reverse transcription yielded cDNA as sequencing template. Sequencing was performed with immunoSEQ multiplex PCR; in TCRdb, only in-frame clones are kept and a portion is missing. The sample shows over 95,000 clones, less than 50% of them seen only once. This sequence was found in a human donor with alopecia areata. Sequencing was carried out using CD4+ T cells sorted from blood.

DNA for the CDR3: TGTGCCAGCAGGGCCGGGACCAACTCCTACGAGCAGTACTTC. It encodes CASRAGTNSYEQYF. The V gene is TRBV5-4, the J gene TRBJ2-7; D possibly matches TRBD1 or TRBD2 (5 bases each). The germline V gene encodes CDR1 SGHNT and CDR2 YYREEE (reference sequence). The CDR3 runs to 14 residues. V lost 5 bases, J lost 0 bases, and 12 bases lay in between.